Shown below are 26 T cell receptor beta chains from a single sample sequenced in a study of T cell clonality in common variable immunodeficiency. Profiled with immunoSEQ multiplex PCR; TCRdb holds only in-frame clones, not every one. The data show about 66,000 clones, with none appearing a single time. The sequenced sample consisted of peripheral blood mononuclear cells. The receptors originated from a person aged 18 to 75 in good health.

Ten or more counts support this clone. The read stops 3 residues short of the end of the CDR3; the missing end is completed from the germline J gene. The rearrangement joins TRBV29-1 to TRBJ2-7; tentatively, D is TRBD1 (6 bases). V was trimmed by 0 bases and J by 2 bases, leaving 20 bases between them. Germline V gives CDR1 SQVTM, CDR2 ANQGSEA. The CDR3 contains 17 residues. CDR3 region: CSVEDRLHRDPTYEQYF. The CDR3 bases that were read are TGCAGCGTTGAAGACCGACTCCACAGGGACCCGACCTACGAG.

There are many counts of this clone. The CDR3 end lies 3 residues beyond the end of the read and is filled in from the germline J gene. This chain connects TRBV3-1 (or the pseudogene TRBV3-2) to TRBJ2-3, with 11 bases fitting TRBD1. With V trimmed by 3 bases and J by 3 bases, 5 bases remained unmatched. In germline, CDR1 is LGHDT, CDR2 YNNKEL (reference sequence). This CDR3 contains 16 residues. Incomplete CDR3 DNA: TGTGCCAGCAGCCATCGGACAGGGGGCACGACAGATACG. It codes for CASSHRTGGTTDT. The full CDR3 protein is CASSHRTGGTTDTQYF.

This clone was recorded at least ten times. The read ends 3 residues early relative to the CDR3; the germline J gene fills the gap. V is TRBV10-1 and J is TRBJ1-3, with D possibly being TRBD1 (5 bases). The CDR3 has 17 residues. Germline CDR1 and CDR2: WNHNN and SYGVQD (reference sequence). Between the trimmed V and J ends, which lost 2 bases and 2 bases, there was a span of 16 bases. CDR3 in amino acids: CASSEPEQDSPGNTIYF. The DNA read from the CDR3 is TGCGCCAGCAGTGAGCCGGAACAGGATTCGCCTGGAAACACC.

This clone was seen many times. The read finishes 3 residues shy of the CDR3 end, and the germline J gene is used to complete it. The chain couples TRBV30 to TRBJ1-5, with D unclear. The V end was cut by 0 bases, the J end by 3 bases, with 6 bases between. Germline V gene lookup returns CDR1 GTSNPN and CDR2 SVGIG (reference sequence). This CDR3 has 13 amino acids. CDR3: CAWSVGLNQPQHF. The sequenced CDR3 bases are TGTGCCTGGAGTGTTGGGCTCAATCAGCCC.

In its sample, this clone was seen many times. The junction differs from germline at one of its ends, possibly a read error. The CDR3 is cut off 3 residues early in the read; its end comes from the germline J gene. V gene TRBV4-2 combines with J gene TRBJ2-2; D is possibly TRBD2 (6 bases). CDR1 LGHNA and CDR2 YNFKEQ come from the germline V gene. The CDR3 has 18 amino acids. Here the CDR3 reads CASSRPPHGGSNTGELFF. CDR3 DNA, as far as it was read: TGCGCCAGCAGCCGACCTCCCCACGGGGGATCGAACACCGGGGAG.

This clone was observed at least ten times. The sequenced fragment ends 3 residues before the CDR3 boundary, so the rest is inferred from the germline J gene. This chain links TRBV7-9 with TRBJ2-7; D is undetermined. The length of the CDR3 is 14 residues. The V gene's germline CDR1 is SEHNR and CDR2 FQNEAQ (reference sequence). V lost 2 bases, J lost 4 bases, and 12 bases lay in between. The CDR3 here is CASSLQPGSYEQYF. The part of the CDR3 DNA that was read is TGTGCCAGCAGCTTACAACCAGGCAGTTACGAG.

This clone was recorded many times. The missing CDR3 end, 3 residues past where the read stops, is filled in from the germline J gene. V usage is TRBV24-1 and J usage is TRBJ2-5; 11 bases line up with TRBD2. V dropped 4 bases and J dropped 5; count of bases not matched to a gene: 5. Germline assignment: CDR1 KGHDR and CDR2 SFDVKD. The CDR3 length is 15 residues. The CDR3 loop is CATSDSRTSGETQYF. CDR3 bases read: TGTGCCACCAGTGACTCAAGGACTAGCGGGGAGACC.

This clone was detected ten times or more. Read data end 3 residues before the CDR3 end; the end is taken from the germline J gene. The genes are TRBV5-1 and TRBJ2-7; TRBD2 agrees at 10 bases. This CDR3 has 14 amino acids. In germline, CDR1 is SGHRS, CDR2 YFSETQ. Trimming at V came to 3 bases and at J to 3 bases, leaving 3 bases not matched to a gene. The covered CDR3 bases are TGCGCCAGCAGCTCCGCTAGCGGGAGCTACGAG. Protein sequence: CASSSASGSYE. The complete CDR3 protein is CASSSASGSYEQYF.

There are many counts of this clone. With the read ending 3 residues before the CDR3 end, the germline J gene is used to fill in that end. The genes are TRBV18 and TRBJ2-7; 12 bases are a match to TRBD1. V was pared by 3 bases and J by 1 base, with 4 bases of the junction left unmatched. Germline lookup yields CDR1 KGHSH and CDR2 LQKENI. This CDR3 comprises 16 residues. Partial CDR3 DNA: TGTGCCAGCTCACCCGCGGGACAGGGGGCATCCTACGAG. As protein: CASSPAGQGASYE. The whole CDR3 protein reads CASSPAGQGASYEQYF. Full variable domain (missing parts from reference TRBV18 and TRBJ2-7): NAGVMQNPRHLVRRRGQEARLRCSPMKGHSHVYWYRQLPEEGLKFMVYLQKENIIDESGMPKERFSAEFPKEGPSILRIQQVVRGDSAAYFCASSPAGQGASYEQYFGPGTRLTVT.

This clone has a count of ten or more. With the read ending 3 residues before the CDR3 end, the germline J gene is used to fill in that end. The rearrangement joins TRBV20-1 to TRBJ2-3; D possibly corresponds to TRBD1 (6 bases). The V gene's germline CDR1 is DFQATT and CDR2 SNEGSKA (reference sequence). The CDR3 is 14 residues long. The V end was cut by 3 bases, the J end by 0 bases, with 10 bases between. The chain's CDR3 is CSARPGQSTDTQYF. The CDR3 DNA, read in part, is TGCAGTGCTAGGCCAGGACAGAGCACAGATACG.

This clone was counted ten times or more. The part of the CDR3 DNA that was read is TGCGCCAGCAGCGCACTAGCCGACTCCTACAATGAG. Translating it yields CASSALADSYNE. The entire CDR3 is CASSALADSYNEQFF. V is TRBV5-1 and J is TRBJ2-1, with D possibly TRBD2 on 6 matching bases. The missing CDR3 end, 3 residues past where the read stops, is filled in from the germline J gene. Trimming stripped 4 bases from V and 0 bases from J, with 11 bases between. The CDR3 totals 15 residues. CDR1 SGHRS and CDR2 YFSETQ come from the germline V gene.

In its sample, this clone was seen many times. The observed sequence ends 3 residues before the CDR3 terminus, with the missing tail filled in from the germline J gene. The V gene is TRBV5-1, the J gene TRBJ2-7; unclear D gene. V dropped 1 base and J dropped 2 bases, with 13 bases sitting between them. Per germline, CDR1 SGHRS and CDR2 YFSETQ. This CDR3 is 15 amino acids long. CDR3 DNA (partial): TGCGCCAGCAGCTTGAGCGTCAGCACTCCCTACGAG. Its protein is CASSLSVSTPYE. The CDR3, in full, reads CASSLSVSTPYEQYF.

This clone was picked up a small number of times. The CDR3 goes on 3 residues after the read ends, and that part is filled in from the germline J gene. The chain links TRBV2 to TRBJ1-6, with D possibly TRBD1 on 5 matching bases. V was trimmed by 6 bases and J by 5 bases, leaving 11 bases between them. CDR3 length: 14 residues. Per the germline V gene, CDR1 is SNHLY and CDR2 is FYNNEI. The part of the CDR3 DNA that was read is TGTGCCAGCAGACGACAGAGGAATAATTCACCC. Protein: CASRRQRNNSP. The whole CDR3 is CASRRQRNNSPLHF.

This clone was observed many times. The read falls 3 residues short of the CDR3 end, and the missing part is taken from the germline J gene. The rearrangement links TRBV5-1 to TRBJ2-3; 9 nucleotides line up with TRBD2. Germline CDR1 reads SGHRS; CDR2 reads YFSETQ. V was clipped by 0 bases and J by 4 bases; unmatched bases: 6. The CDR3 loop spans 16 amino acids. CDR3 bases read: TGCGCCAGCAGCTTGGTGACTAGCGGAGGGGCAGATACG. Its translation: CASSLVTSGGADT. The CDR3, in full, reads CASSLVTSGGADTQYF.

This clone was seen repeatedly, ten times or more. The missing CDR3 end, 3 residues past where the read stops, is filled in from the germline J gene. The V gene is TRBV7-6, the J gene TRBJ2-1, with TRBD2 matching over 12 bases. Germline CDR1 and CDR2: SGHVS and FNYEAQ. The CDR3 totals 15 residues. V trimming: 4 bases; J trimming: 8 bases; junction bases outside the gene matches: 6. The CDR3 reads CASSSLAGGRDEQFF. The CDR3 DNA, read in part, is TGTGCCAGCAGCTCTCTAGCGGGGGGGAGGGATGAG.

This clone was seen at least ten times. The DNA ends 3 residues before the CDR3 does, and the rest of the CDR3 is filled in from the germline J gene. The chain links TRBV7-6 to TRBJ2-3; TRBD2 agrees at 9 bases. V gave up 5 bases and J gave up 3 bases; unmatched junction bases: 9. The V gene's germline CDR1 is SGHVS and CDR2 FNYEAQ. This CDR3 has 16 amino acids. CDR3 DNA (partial): TGTGCCAGCAGCCCTTTTAGCGGGAGACCGACAGATACG. Translation gives CASSPFSGRPTDT. The whole CDR3 sequence is CASSPFSGRPTDTQYF.

This clone was seen only a few times. The read ends 3 residues early relative to the CDR3; the germline J gene fills the gap. The chain is built from TRBV7-2 and TRBJ2-1; the match to TRBD2 covers 11 bases. The CDR3 length is 16 residues. Germline V gene lookup returns CDR1 SGHTA and CDR2 FQGNSA. The ends lost 0 bases at V and 9 bases at J; junction bases unmatched: 7. The chain's CDR3 is CASSLASGRAQSEQFF. The CDR3 bases that were read are TGTGCCAGCAGCTTAGCTAGCGGGAGGGCCCAAAGTGAG.

This clone was seen many times. Read coverage stops 3 residues before the CDR3 terminus; the germline J gene supplies the remainder. The chain couples TRBV5-8 to TRBJ2-5, with 9 nucleotides matching TRBD1. Trimming took 3 bases from V and 3 from J; bases not matched to a gene: 3. The CDR3 totals 14 residues. Germline V gene sequence: CDR1 SGHTS, CDR2 YDEGEE. Incomplete CDR3 DNA: TGTGCCAGCAGCTACCGGACAGGGGAAGAGACC. Its protein is CASSYRTGEET. From start to end, the CDR3 is CASSYRTGEETQYF.

Ten or more counts support this clone. The CDR3 end lies 3 residues beyond the end of the read and is filled in from the germline J gene. The chain recombines TRBV18 with TRBJ2-1; possible D gene TRBD2, 6 bases. The ends were cut back, 0 bases at V and 3 bases at J, with 18 bases in the middle. Germline V gene data show CDR1 as KGHSH and CDR2 as LQKENI. CDR3 length: 18 residues. The CDR3 loop reads CASSPPGPLADYYNEQFF. CDR3 bases read: TGTGCCAGCTCACCACCGGGCCCCTTAGCGGATTACTACAATGAG.

In its sample, this clone was seen a few times. The read ends 3 residues before the CDR3 terminus; that terminus is restored from the germline J gene. This chain connects TRBV7-9 to TRBJ1-2, with D uncertain. Germline V lookup: CDR1 SEHNR, CDR2 FQNEAQ (reference sequence). The CDR3 covers 14 residues. CDR3 DNA, as far as it was read: TGTGCCAGCAGCCGTAGCGGGAGTCATCACGAC. Translation gives CASSRSGSHHD. The full-length CDR3 reads as CASSRSGSHHDYTF.

This clone was counted ten times or more. The read falls 3 residues short of the CDR3 end, and the missing part is taken from the germline J gene. The chain employs TRBV13 and TRBJ2-2, with TRBD1 matching over 9 bases. Unmatched junction bases numbered 8, after V lost 5 bases and J lost 7 bases. CDR1 is PRHDT, CDR2 FYEKMQ, per germline (reference sequence). The CDR3 spans 15 residues. The sequenced CDR3 bases are TGTGCCAGCAGCCGGGACAGGGCACTTTACGGGGAG. It yields the protein CASSRDRALYGE. The CDR3 reads in full as CASSRDRALYGELFF.

This clone showed up many times. Read coverage stops 3 residues before the CDR3 terminus; the germline J gene supplies the remainder. V and J are TRBV11-3 and TRBJ1-5; D is perhaps TRBD1 (5 bases). The CDR3 totals 15 residues. The germline V gene encodes CDR1 SGHNT and CDR2 YENEEA. CDR3 DNA (partial): TGTGCAAGTCGAGGAGGAGGGGTTAGCAATCAGCCC. Translating gives CASRGGGVSNQP. The entire CDR3 protein is CASRGGGVSNQPQHF.

This clone was seen at least ten times. The read gets to within 3 residues of the CDR3 end, and the germline J gene fills in the rest. The chain uses TRBV2 and TRBJ2-1, with 11 bases lining up with TRBD2. V gave up 1 base and J gave up 9 bases; unmatched junction bases: 5. The CDR3 is 15 residues long. Germline loops: CDR1 SNHLY, CDR2 FYNNEI. The CDR3 loop is CASSEGLAGRFEQFF. CDR3 bases read: TGTGCCAGCAGTGAAGGACTAGCGGGGCGATTTGAG.

The table lists this clone with many counts. Read sequence stops 3 residues before the CDR3 end, and the germline J gene provides the missing end. The chain combines TRBV20-1 with TRBJ1-2; D is undetermined. The CDR3 spans 8 residues. CDR1 and CDR2 from the germline V gene are DFQATT and SNEGSKA (reference sequence). The CDR3 is CKPDGYTF. The CDR3 DNA, read in part, is TGCAAACCGGATGGC.

This clone was detected ten times or more. The CDR3 end is not reached by the read, which stops 3 residues before it; the germline J gene fills it in. The V gene is TRBV5-8, the J gene TRBJ2-5, with a tentative D call TRBD2 (8 bases). V was shortened by 4 bases and J by 2 bases, with 12 bases between the two germline ends. The CDR3 totals 14 residues. The germline V gene encodes CDR1 SGHTS and CDR2 YDEGEE. The covered CDR3 bases are TGTGCCAGCAGCCGGGGGGGACAGCAAGAGACC. This codes for CASSRGGQQET. The entire CDR3 sequence reads CASSRGGQQETQYF.

This clone was recorded at least ten times. The sequenced part of the CDR3 DNA is TGCGCCAGCAGCTCGGGACAGAACACTGAA. Protein: CASSSGQNTE. The CDR3 in full is CASSSGQNTEAFF. The chain combines TRBV5-1 with TRBJ1-1, with TRBD1 as a possible D gene (6 bases). The sequenced fragment ends 3 residues before the CDR3 boundary, so the rest is inferred from the germline J gene. With 3 bases removed from V and 1 base from J, the gap between germline ends came to 7 bases. This CDR3 is 13 amino acids long. Germline CDR1 SGHRS, CDR2 YFSETQ. The full variable domain, completed using reference TRBV5-1 and TRBJ1-1, is KAGVTQTPRYLIKTRGQQVTLSCSPISGHRSVSWYQQTPGQGLQFLFEYFSETQRNKGNFPGRFSGRQFSNSRSEMNVSTLELGDSALYLCASSSGQNTEAFFGQGTRLTVV.